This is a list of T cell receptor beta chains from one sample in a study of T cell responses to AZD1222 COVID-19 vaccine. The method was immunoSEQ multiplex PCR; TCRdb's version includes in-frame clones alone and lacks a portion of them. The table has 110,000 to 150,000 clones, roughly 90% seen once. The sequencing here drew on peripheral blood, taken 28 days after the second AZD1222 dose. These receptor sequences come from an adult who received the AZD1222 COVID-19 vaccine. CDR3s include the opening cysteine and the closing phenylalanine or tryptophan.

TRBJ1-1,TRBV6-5,CASSLQGMGTEAFF
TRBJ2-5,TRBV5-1,CASSLGPETQYF
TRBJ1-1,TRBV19,CASSPRQGSTEAFF
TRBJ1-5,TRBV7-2,CASSAQGRGQPQHF
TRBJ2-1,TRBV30,CAWNRENEYNEQFF
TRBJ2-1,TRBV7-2,CASSSPLDTYNEQFF
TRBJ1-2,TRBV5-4,CASSLGQANYGYTF
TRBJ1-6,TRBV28,CASSLRRSPLHF
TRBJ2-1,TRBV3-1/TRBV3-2,CASSQDWAETGGYNEQFF
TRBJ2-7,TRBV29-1,CSVGTGAYEQYF
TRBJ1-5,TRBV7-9,CASSLTGYQPQHF
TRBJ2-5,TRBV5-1,CASSLGARGETQYF
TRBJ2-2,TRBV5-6,CASSPGVEGGTGELFF
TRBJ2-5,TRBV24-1,CATSVTGGQTQYF
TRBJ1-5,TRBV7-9,CASSPWAGDQPQHF
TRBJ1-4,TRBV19,CASSKQGGEKLFF
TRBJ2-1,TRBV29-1,CSGKLAGEVNEQFF
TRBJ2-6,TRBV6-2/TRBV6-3,CASSYADRGSGANVLTF
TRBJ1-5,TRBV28,CASSWTDLSQPQHF